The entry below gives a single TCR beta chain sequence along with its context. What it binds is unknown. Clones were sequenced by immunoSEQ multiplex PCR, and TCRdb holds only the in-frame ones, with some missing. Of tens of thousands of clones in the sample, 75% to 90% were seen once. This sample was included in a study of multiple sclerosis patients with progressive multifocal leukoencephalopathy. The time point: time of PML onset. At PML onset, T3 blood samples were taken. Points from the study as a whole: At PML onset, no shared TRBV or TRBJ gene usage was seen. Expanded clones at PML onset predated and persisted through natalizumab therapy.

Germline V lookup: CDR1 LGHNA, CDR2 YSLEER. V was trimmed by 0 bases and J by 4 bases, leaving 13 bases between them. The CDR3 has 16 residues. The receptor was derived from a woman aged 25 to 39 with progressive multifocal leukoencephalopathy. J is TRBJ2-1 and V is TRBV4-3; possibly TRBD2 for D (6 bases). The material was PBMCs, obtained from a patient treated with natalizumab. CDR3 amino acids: CASSQDAASVYNEQFF. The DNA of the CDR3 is TGCGCCAGCAGCCAAGACGCGGCTAGCGTGTACAATGAGCAGTTCTTC.